The 18 T cell receptor beta chains reported below all come from one sample, sequenced in a study of blood T cell repertoires in COVID-19. TCRdb's copy holds only in-frame clones and misses some; the assay was immunoSEQ multiplex PCR. The table lists fewer than 200,000 clones, approximately 87% of them singletons. The sequencing sample was made of peripheral blood. All receptors come from a woman in her 70s with COVID-19, enrolled during active disease.

The table lists this clone with a few counts. The chain employs TRBV6-4 and TRBJ1-2; 8 nucleotides match TRBD1. V lost 3 bases and J lost 8; bases outside the gene matches: 5. CDR3 length equals 13 residues. CDR1 and CDR2 (germline): MRHNA, SNTAGT. The CDR3 protein is CASSEWAGGGYTF. CDR3 in DNA: TGTGCCAGCAGTGAATGGGCAGGGGGCGGCTACACCTTC.

The chain recombines TRBV30 with TRBJ1-4; D is undetermined. Germline V gene data show CDR1 as GTSNPN and CDR2 as SVGIG (reference sequence). V lost 2 bases and J lost 0, with 7 bases in between. The CDR3 sequence is 14 residues long. The CDR3 reads CAWSFGATNEKLFF. For the CDR3, the DNA is TGTGCCTGGAGTTTTGGAGCAACTAATGAAAAACTGTTTTTT.

There are a few counts of this clone. The chain couples TRBV7-2 to TRBJ2-7, with D possibly being TRBD1 (6 bases). Germline V gene data show CDR1 as SGHTA and CDR2 as FQGNSA. Deletions cut 4 bases from V and 0 bases from J, with 13 bases between. The CDR3 runs to 15 residues. CDR3 nucleotide sequence: TGTGCCAGCAGCTCGAAGACAGGCAGCTCCTACGAGCAGTACTTC. It codes for CASSSKTGSSYEQYF.

This CDR3 is CSALFSYEQYF. The CDR3 nucleotides are TGCAGTGCCCTTTTCTCCTACGAGCAGTACTTC. The chain recombines TRBV20-1 with TRBJ2-7, with D unclear. Looked up from germline, CDR1 is DFQATT and CDR2 is SNEGSKA (reference sequence). V shed 6 bases and J shed 0 bases, with 6 bases lying between them. The length of the CDR3 is 11 residues.

The chain carries TRBV3-1 (or the pseudogene TRBV3-2) and TRBJ2-1, with D tentatively TRBD2 (6 bases). This CDR3 comprises 17 residues. Germline V gene sequence: CDR1 LGHDT, CDR2 YNNKEL (reference sequence). Trimming took off 0 bases at V and 3 bases at J, with 15 bases between the two ends. CDR3 residues: CASSQELGGNVYNEQFF. CDR3 coding DNA: TGTGCCAGCAGCCAAGAACTAGGAGGGAATGTCTACAATGAGCAGTTCTTC.

V and J are TRBV5-1 and TRBJ1-1; D gene uncertain. The CDR3 is 13 amino acids. Germline V gives CDR1 SGHRS, CDR2 YFSETQ. V was trimmed by 4 bases and J by 6 bases, leaving 13 bases between them. DNA for the CDR3: TGCGCCAGCAGCCCTGCGAGCCGGGCTGAAGCTTTCTTT. It translates to CASSPASRAEAFF.

This chain's CDR3 is CASSLVPASYGYTF. CDR3 nucleotides: TGCGCCAGCAGCTTGGTTCCGGCTAGCTATGGCTACACCTTC. The chain couples TRBV5-1 to TRBJ1-2; D gene unclear. Germline-derived CDR1 and CDR2 are SGHRS and YFSETQ. V dropped 0 bases and J dropped 4 bases, with 10 bases sitting between them. This CDR3 spans 14 amino acids.

The rearrangement uses TRBV9 and TRBJ2-7; maybe TRBD2 (6 bases). CDR1 and CDR2 (germline): SGDLS, YYNGEE. CDR3 length equals 13 residues. With 3 bases removed from V and 6 bases from J, the gap between germline ends came to 13 bases. The chain's CDR3 is CASSGGLPSEQYF. The CDR3 DNA reads TGTGCCAGCAGCGGGGGACTCCCTTCCGAGCAGTACTTC. Full variable domain (missing parts from reference TRBV9 and TRBJ2-7): DSGVTQTPKHLITATGQRVTLRCSPRSGDLSVYWYQQSLDQGLQFLIQYYNGEERAKGNILERFSAQQFPDLHSELNLSSLELGDSALYFCASSGGLPSEQYFGPGTRLTVT.

This chain uses TRBV7-8 with TRBJ2-3, with 8 bases identical to TRBD1. Germline assignment: CDR1 SGHVS and CDR2 FQNEAQ. This CDR3 has 15 amino acids. Trimming took 1 base from V and 5 from J; bases not matched to a gene: 5. The CDR3 is CASSLGGTGGDTQYF. The CDR3 nucleotides read TGTGCCAGCAGCTTAGGGGGGACAGGTGGAGATACGCAGTATTTT.

This rearrangement joins TRBV15 to TRBJ1-2; 7 nucleotides match TRBD1. This CDR3 is 17 amino acids long. V shed 5 bases and J 0 bases; nucleotides not matched to a gene: 12. CDR1 and CDR2 from the germline V gene are LNHNV and YYDKDF (reference sequence). The CDR3 DNA sequence: TGTGCCACCAGCCCCCGCCCGGGACAGTCTTCTAACTATGGCTACACCTTC. It translates to CATSPRPGQSSNYGYTF.

The chain employs TRBV24-1 and TRBJ1-2, with D uncertain. The V end lost 6 bases, the J end lost 5 bases, and 12 bases lay between the germline ends. CDR1 KGHDR and CDR2 SFDVKD come from the germline V gene. The CDR3 spans 13 residues. The CDR3: CATSRGGLYGYTF. The CDR3 DNA reads as TGTGCCACCAGTCGGGGAGGGTTGTATGGCTACACCTTC.

The chain couples TRBV29-1 to TRBJ2-7, with TRBD1 matching 8 bases. Germline V lookup: CDR1 SQVTM, CDR2 ANQGSEA. V lost 6 bases, J lost 2 bases, and 6 bases stayed unmatched. This CDR3 spans 13 amino acids. The CDR3 nucleotides read TGCAGCGTCTCGACAGGGGCAACCTACGAGCAGTACTTC. Translating it yields CSVSTGATYEQYF.

A single count supports this clone. This sequence joins TRBV11-3 and TRBJ1-6; D remains unclear. Trimming removed 3 bases from V and 8 bases from J, with 14 bases in between. Germline lookup yields CDR1 SGHNT and CDR2 YENEEA. The CDR3 is made up of 15 amino acids. The CDR3 DNA is TGTGCCAGCAGCTTCGTCGCTGGCGGAGATTCACCCCTCCACTTT. Translation gives CASSFVAGGDSPLHF.

The chain employs TRBV7-2 and TRBJ1-4, with a weak D call TRBD1 (5 bases). The V and J ends lost 1 base and 7 bases respectively, with 13 bases between them. The V gene's germline CDR1 is SGHTA and CDR2 FQGNSA. The CDR3 sequence is 15 residues long. CDR3 protein: CASSLVRGSGEKLFF. The CDR3 DNA reads as TGTGCCAGCAGCTTAGTCCGGGGGTCGGGTGAAAAACTGTTTTTT. The whole variable domain, remainder taken from reference TRBV7-2 and TRBJ1-4, is GAGVSQSPSNKVTEKGKDVELRCDPISGHTALYWYRQSLGQGLEFLIYFQGNSAPDKSGLPSDRFSAERTGGSVSTLTIQRTQQEDSAVYLCASSLVRGSGEKLFFGSGTQLSVL.

This clone was seen only once. This chain connects TRBV18 to TRBJ2-1, with a tentative D call TRBD1 (5 bases). The V end lost 1 base, the J end lost 5 bases, and 12 bases lay between the germline ends. The CDR3 length is 15 residues. Germline CDR1 KGHSH, CDR2 LQKENI. CDR3 sequence (DNA): TGTGCCAGCTCACCACAAGCCAGGGCCCACAATGAGCAGTTCTTC. This codes for CASSPQARAHNEQFF.

The J gene is TRBJ2-3, the V gene TRBV5-1; the D gene is possibly TRBD2 (5 bases). Germline V lookup: CDR1 SGHRS, CDR2 YFSETQ. CDR3 length equals 15 residues. Trimming left V 5 bases short and J 5 bases short, with 18 bases between. In nucleotides, the CDR3 is TGCGCCAGCAGTGGGCTTCTTTTGGACTTAGATACGCAGTATTTT. Its protein is CASSGLLLDLDTQYF.

Regarding this clone: The germline gene is not matched at one end of the junction; a read error may be the cause. This rearrangement joins TRBV7-7 to TRBJ2-2; the D gene is possibly TRBD1 (5 bases). The CDR3 is made up of 14 amino acids. Germline V CDR1 and CDR2: SSHAT, FNYEAQ (reference sequence). The CDR3 here is CASSLRGNTGELFF. CDR3 DNA: TGTGCTAGCAGCTTAAGGGGCAACACCGGGGAGCTGTTTTTT.

This chain uses TRBV29-1 with TRBJ2-3; D is perhaps TRBD2 (6 bases). The germline V gene has CDR1 SQVTM and CDR2 ANQGSEA. The CDR3 is made up of 11 amino acids. The germline V and J ends were trimmed by 4 bases and 4 bases, with 6 bases remaining between them. The CDR3: CSVGGADTQYF. The CDR3 coding sequence is TGCAGCGTTGGGGGGGCAGATACGCAGTATTTT.